A selection of T cell receptor beta chains follows, all from one sample in a study of blood T cell repertoires in COVID-19. The repertoire was sequenced with immunoSEQ multiplex PCR; TCRdb's copy has only in-frame clones and lacks some. The table includes around 70,000 clones, about 86% detected once. The specimen was peripheral blood. The receptors come from a man over 45 with acute or convalescent COVID-19. The conserved cysteine and the conserved F or W are not part of the CDR3 here. A D gene is named only where the DNA matches it firmly.

cdr3_aa,j_call,d_call,v_call
ASSLVAVMNTEAF,TRBJ1-1,NA,TRBV5-6
ASSWTPLGGKLF,TRBJ1-4,NA,TRBV5-6
ASSVGPGTGNTIY,TRBJ1-3,NA,TRBV9
AWSRSSVNTEAF,TRBJ1-1,NA,TRBV30
ASSLSGGRYTEAF,TRBJ1-1,NA,TRBV7-2
ASRITGDTEAF,TRBJ1-1,TRBD1,TRBV10-2
ASSRQASGGSEQY,TRBJ2-7,TRBD2,TRBV7-9
ASTADSYNEQF,TRBJ2-1,NA,TRBV6-5
ASLYRQTNTEAF,TRBJ1-1,NA,TRBV6-5
ASSLGKTGGAFTDTQY,TRBJ2-3,TRBD1,TRBV5-4
AWQGGTEAF,TRBJ1-1,NA,TRBV30
AIRPRTDTQY,TRBJ2-3,NA,TRBV24-1
ASSLYDGTYNEQF,TRBJ2-1,NA,TRBV11-2
AISERTEAF,TRBJ1-1,NA,TRBV10-3
SVVAELKGYNEQF,TRBJ2-1,NA,TRBV29-1
ASTKTGPSSGANVLT,TRBJ2-6,NA,TRBV9
AWSGWLSGNYGYT,TRBJ1-2,NA,TRBV30
ASSPPFRANSPLH,TRBJ1-6,NA,TRBV18
ASSDRRGGYEQY,TRBJ2-7,NA,TRBV10-1
SASSPNQPQH,TRBJ1-5,NA,TRBV20-1
ASSLTGDYGYT,TRBJ1-2,TRBD1,TRBV5-1
ASSFREDQPQH,TRBJ1-5,NA,TRBV7-9
ASMNLDRENGYT,TRBJ1-2,TRBD1,TRBV6-5
ASSQRQGGFYEQY,TRBJ2-7,TRBD1,TRBV6-2/TRBV6-3
ASQRDRAYEQY,TRBJ2-7,TRBD1,TRBV6-6
ASSRGTNTGELF,TRBJ2-2,NA,TRBV4-2
ASSEDRNSLREQY,TRBJ2-7,NA,TRBV10-1
ASSEAGQPNQPQH,TRBJ1-5,TRBD1,TRBV25-1
AFSGGYNEQF,TRBJ2-1,TRBD2,TRBV12-5
ASSFGTAWSEQY,TRBJ2-7,NA,TRBV27
ASSESRNTWGHEQY,TRBJ2-7,NA,TRBV2
ASSSQAGDLTDTQY,TRBJ2-3,NA,TRBV4-1
ASSVDPNQREGSYEQY,TRBJ2-7,TRBD2,TRBV9
ASSLELAGNNEQF,TRBJ2-1,TRBD2,TRBV11-2
ASSPGTSGTYEQY,TRBJ2-7,TRBD2,TRBV9
ASSSPTGGQPQH,TRBJ1-5,TRBD1,TRBV28
AISALQDSYGYT,TRBJ1-2,NA,TRBV10-3
SVAARTGGTEAF,TRBJ1-1,TRBD1,TRBV29-1
ASSFGRDRIGYT,TRBJ1-2,TRBD1,TRBV28
ASSLNIHRGFEKLF,TRBJ1-4,TRBD1,TRBV7-9